A single T cell receptor beta chain is shown here with its context. Its antigen is undetermined. This sample stems from a study of shared clonotypes between healthy human individuals. Replicate PCRs run on sorted subsets employed approximately 180 ng DNA, roughly 30,000 T cell genomes. Repertoires were generated with immunoSEQ multiplex PCR, while TCRdb's copy carries only in-frame clones and drops some. This sample has approximately 2.1 million clones, with approximately 95% found just once. Study-wide points: Rarefaction analysis demonstrated incomplete sorted-subset sequencing notwithstanding large depth.

Donors were Caucasian adults residing in Nashville, Tennessee, USA. The receptor comes from a man aged 18 to 29 in good health. Some clones in this sample may be carry-over from other donors' samples. The sequenced sample was naive CD4+ T cells from PBMCs. Subset noted: CD45RA+ positively selected.

The CDR3 nucleotides read TGTGCCAGCAGTGAGGTTGGCGGGAGCTACAATGAGCAGTTCTTC. This encodes CASSEVGGSYNEQFF. The J gene is TRBJ2-1, the V gene TRBV6-1, with TRBD2 matching over 7 bases. The germline CDR1 and CDR2 sequences are MNHNS and SASEGT. Unmatched junction bases numbered 5, after V lost 3 bases and J lost 3 bases. The CDR3 extends over 15 amino acids.